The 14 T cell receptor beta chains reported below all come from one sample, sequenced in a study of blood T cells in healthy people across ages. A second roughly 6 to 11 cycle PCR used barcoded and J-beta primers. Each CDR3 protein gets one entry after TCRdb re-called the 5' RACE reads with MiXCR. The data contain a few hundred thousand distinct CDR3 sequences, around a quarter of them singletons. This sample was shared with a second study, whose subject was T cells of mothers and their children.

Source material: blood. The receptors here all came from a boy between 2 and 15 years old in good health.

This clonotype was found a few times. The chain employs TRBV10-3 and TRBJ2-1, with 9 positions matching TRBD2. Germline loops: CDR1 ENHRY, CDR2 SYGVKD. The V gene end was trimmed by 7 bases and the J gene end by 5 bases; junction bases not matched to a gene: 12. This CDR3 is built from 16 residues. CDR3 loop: CAINVREASGNNEQFF. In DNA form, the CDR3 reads TGTGCCATCAACGTAAGAGAGGCTAGCGGGAACAATGAGCAGTTCTTC.

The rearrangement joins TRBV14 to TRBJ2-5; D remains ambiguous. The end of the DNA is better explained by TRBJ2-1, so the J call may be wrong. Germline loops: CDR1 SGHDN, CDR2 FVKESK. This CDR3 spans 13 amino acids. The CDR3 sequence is CASSQTYYNEQFF. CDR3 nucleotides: TGTGCCAGCAGCCAAACTTACTACAATGAGCAGTTCTTC.

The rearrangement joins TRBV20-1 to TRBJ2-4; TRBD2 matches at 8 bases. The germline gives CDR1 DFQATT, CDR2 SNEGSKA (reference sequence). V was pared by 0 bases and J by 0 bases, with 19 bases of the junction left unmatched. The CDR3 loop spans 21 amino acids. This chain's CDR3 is CSARDHRRERESRVAKNIQYF. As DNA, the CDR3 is TGCAGTGCTAGAGATCATCGGAGAGAGCGGGAGTCAAGGGTAGCCAAAAACATTCAGTACTTC.

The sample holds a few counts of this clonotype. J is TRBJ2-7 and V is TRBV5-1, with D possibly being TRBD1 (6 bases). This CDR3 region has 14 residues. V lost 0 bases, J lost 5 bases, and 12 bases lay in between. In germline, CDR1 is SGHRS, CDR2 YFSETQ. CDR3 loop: CASSLGIRQDEQYF. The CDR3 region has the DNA TGCGCCAGCAGCTTGGGTATCCGACAGGACGAGCAGTACTTC.

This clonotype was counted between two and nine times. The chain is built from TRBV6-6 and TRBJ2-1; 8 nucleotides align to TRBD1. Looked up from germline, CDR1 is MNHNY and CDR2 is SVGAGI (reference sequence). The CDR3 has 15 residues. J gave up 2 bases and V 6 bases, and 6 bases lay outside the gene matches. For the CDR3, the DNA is TGTGCCAGCAGGCACGGACAGGGTGCCTACAATGAGCAGTTCTTC. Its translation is CASRHGQGAYNEQFF.

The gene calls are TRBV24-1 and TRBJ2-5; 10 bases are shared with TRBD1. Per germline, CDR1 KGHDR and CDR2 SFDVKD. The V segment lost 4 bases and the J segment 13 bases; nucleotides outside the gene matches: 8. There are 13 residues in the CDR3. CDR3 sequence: CATSDPGQGRMYF. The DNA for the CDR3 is TGTGCCACCAGTGACCCGGGACAGGGGAGGATGTACTTC.

The CDR3 DNA sequence: TGTGCCAGCAGCTTACATGGGCAGCTGAACACTGAAGCTTTCTTT. It translates to CASSLHGQLNTEAFF. The V gene is TRBV11-2, the J gene TRBJ1-1; D is ambiguous. Deletions cut 2 bases from V and 0 bases from J, with 10 bases between. Germline V gene data show CDR1 as SGHAT and CDR2 as FQNNGV. This CDR3 contains 15 residues.

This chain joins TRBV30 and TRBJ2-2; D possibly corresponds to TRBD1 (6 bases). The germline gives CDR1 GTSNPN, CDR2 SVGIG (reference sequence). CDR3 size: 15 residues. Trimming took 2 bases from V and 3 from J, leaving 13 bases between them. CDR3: CAWSSRGSDTGELFF. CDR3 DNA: TGTGCCTGGAGTTCGAGGGGGAGTGACACCGGGGAGCTGTTTTTT.

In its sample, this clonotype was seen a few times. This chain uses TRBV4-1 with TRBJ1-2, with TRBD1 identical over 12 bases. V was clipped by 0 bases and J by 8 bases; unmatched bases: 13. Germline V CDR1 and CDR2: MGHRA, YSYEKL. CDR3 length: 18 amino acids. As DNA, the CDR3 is TGCGCCAGCAGCCAAGAGGGAGGGACAGGGGGCCCCATCTGGGGCTACACCTTC. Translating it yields CASSQEGGTGGPIWGYTF.

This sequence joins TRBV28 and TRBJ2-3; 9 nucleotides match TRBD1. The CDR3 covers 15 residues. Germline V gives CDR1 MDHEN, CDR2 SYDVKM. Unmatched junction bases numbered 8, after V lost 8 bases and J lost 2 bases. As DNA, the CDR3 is TGTGCCAGCCCCCCCCGGGACAGGGTCACAGATACGCAGTATTTT. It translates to CASPPRDRVTDTQYF.

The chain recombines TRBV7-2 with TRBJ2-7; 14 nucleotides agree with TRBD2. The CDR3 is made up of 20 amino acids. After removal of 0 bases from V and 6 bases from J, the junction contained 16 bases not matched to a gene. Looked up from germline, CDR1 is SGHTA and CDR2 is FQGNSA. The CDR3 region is CASSLARGGLAGGVRSEQYF. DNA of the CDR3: TGTGCCAGCAGCTTAGCGCGCGGAGGACTAGCGGGAGGTGTCCGGTCCGAGCAGTACTTC.

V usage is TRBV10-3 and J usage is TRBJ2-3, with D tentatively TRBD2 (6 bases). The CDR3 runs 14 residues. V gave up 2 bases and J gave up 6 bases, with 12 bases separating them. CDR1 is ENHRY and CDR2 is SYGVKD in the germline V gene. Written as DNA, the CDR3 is TGTGCCATCAGTGAGAGGCGGGACGGCGATACGCAGTATTTT. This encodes CAISERRDGDTQYF.

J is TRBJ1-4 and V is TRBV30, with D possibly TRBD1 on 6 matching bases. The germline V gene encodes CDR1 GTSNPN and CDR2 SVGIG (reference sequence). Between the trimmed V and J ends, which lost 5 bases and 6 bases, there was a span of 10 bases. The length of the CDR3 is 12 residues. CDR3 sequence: CAWAEGDEKLFF. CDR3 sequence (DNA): TGTGCCTGGGCCGAGGGGGATGAAAAACTGTTTTTT.

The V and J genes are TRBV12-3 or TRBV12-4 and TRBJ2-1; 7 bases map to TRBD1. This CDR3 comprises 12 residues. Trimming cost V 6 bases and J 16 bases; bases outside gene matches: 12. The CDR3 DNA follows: TGTGCCAGCAGCTGGGCGACAGGGTATTTTTTCTTC. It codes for CASSWATGYFFF.